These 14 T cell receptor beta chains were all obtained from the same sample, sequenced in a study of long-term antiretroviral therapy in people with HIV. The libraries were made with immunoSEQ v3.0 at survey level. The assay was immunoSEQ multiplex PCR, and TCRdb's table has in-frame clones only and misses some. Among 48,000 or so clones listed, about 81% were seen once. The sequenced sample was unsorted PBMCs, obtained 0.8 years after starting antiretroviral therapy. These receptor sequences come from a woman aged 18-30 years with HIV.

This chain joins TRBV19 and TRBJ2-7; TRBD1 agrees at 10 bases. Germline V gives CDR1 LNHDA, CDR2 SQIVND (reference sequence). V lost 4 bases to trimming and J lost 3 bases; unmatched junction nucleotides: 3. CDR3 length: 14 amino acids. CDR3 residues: CASSTGQGFYEQYF. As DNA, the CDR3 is TGTGCCAGTAGTACGGGACAGGGGTTCTACGAGCAGTACTTC.

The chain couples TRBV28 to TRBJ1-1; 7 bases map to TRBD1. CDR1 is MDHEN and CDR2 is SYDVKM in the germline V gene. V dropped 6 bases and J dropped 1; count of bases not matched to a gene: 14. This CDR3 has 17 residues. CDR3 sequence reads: CASSSRADRDWNTEAFF. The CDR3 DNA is TGTGCCAGCAGCTCCCGAGCCGACAGGGATTGGAACACTGAAGCTTTCTTT.

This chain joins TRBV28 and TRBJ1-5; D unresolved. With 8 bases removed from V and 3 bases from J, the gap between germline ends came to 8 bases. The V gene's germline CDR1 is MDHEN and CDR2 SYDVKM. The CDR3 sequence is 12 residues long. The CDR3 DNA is TGTGCCAGCTGGAGGGTCAATCAGCCCCAGCATTTT. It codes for CASWRVNQPQHF.

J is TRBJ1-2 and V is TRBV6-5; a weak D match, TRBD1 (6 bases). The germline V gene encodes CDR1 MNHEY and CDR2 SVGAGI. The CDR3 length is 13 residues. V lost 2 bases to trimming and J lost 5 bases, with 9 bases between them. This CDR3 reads CASSYRTAYGYTF. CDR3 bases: TGTGCCAGCAGTTACAGGACAGCATATGGCTACACCTTC.

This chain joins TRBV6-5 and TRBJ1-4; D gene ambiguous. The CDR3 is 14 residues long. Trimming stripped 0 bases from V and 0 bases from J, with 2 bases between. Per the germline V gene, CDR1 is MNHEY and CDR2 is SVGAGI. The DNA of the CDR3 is TGTGCCAGCAGTTACTCACCAACTAATGAAAAACTGTTTTTT. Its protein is CASSYSPTNEKLFF.

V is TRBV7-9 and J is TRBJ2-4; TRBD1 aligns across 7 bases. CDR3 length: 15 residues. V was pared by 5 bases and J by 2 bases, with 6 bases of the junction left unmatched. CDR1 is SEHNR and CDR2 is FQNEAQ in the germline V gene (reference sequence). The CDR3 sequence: CASSRQGVPKNIQYF. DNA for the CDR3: TGTGCCAGCAGCCGACAGGGAGTACCCAAAAACATTCAGTACTTC.

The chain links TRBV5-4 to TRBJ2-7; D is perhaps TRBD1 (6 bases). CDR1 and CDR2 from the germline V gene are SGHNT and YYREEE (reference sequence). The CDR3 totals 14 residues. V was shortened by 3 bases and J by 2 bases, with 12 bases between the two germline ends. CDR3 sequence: CASSWDDRTYEQYF. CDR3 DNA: TGTGCCAGCAGCTGGGACGACAGGACCTACGAGCAGTACTTC.

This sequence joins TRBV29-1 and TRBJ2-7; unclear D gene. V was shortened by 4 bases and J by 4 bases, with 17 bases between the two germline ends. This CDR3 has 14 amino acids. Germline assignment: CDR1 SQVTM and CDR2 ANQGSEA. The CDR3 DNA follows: TGCAGCGTTGTCCCCCGGACGTGGGGTTACGAGCAGTACTTC. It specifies CSVVPRTWGYEQYF.

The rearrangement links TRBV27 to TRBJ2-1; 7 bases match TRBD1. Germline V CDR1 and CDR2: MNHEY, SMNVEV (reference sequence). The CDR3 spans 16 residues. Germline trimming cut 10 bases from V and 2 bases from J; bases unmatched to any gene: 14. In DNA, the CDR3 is TGTGCCACTGCAGGGGGAACGGGGCTAACCTACAATGAGCAGTTCTTC. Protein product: CATAGGTGLTYNEQFF.

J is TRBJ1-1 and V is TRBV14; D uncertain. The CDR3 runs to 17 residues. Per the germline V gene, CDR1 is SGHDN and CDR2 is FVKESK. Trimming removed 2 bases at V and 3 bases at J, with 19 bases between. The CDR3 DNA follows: TGTGCCAGCAGCCAAAAACGCGCCGGCGAGCTCTACACTGAAGCTTTCTTT. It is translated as CASSQKRAGELYTEAFF.

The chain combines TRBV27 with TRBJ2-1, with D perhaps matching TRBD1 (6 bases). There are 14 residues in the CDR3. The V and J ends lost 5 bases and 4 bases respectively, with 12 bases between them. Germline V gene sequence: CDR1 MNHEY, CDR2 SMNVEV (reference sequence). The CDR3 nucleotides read TGTGCCAGCAGTCCCAACAGGGCTTACAATGAGCAGTTCTTC. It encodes CASSPNRAYNEQFF.

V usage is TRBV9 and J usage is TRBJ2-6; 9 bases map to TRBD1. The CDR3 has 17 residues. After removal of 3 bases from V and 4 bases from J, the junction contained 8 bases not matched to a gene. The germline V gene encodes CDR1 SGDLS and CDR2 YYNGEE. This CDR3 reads CASSDRDRVAGANVLTF. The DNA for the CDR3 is TGTGCCAGCAGCGACCGGGACAGGGTGGCCGGGGCCAACGTCCTGACTTTC.

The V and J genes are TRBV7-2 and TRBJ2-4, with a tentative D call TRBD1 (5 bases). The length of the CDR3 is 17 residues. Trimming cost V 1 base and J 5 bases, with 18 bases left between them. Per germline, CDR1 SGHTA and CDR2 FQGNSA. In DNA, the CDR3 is TGTGCCAGCAGCTTAGGACTGGCAGGGATCTTCGAAAACATTCAGTACTTC. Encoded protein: CASSLGLAGIFENIQYF.

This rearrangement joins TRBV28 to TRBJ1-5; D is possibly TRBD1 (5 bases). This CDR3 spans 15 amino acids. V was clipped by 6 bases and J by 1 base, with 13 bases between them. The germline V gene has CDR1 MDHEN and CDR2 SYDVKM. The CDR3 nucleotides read TGTGCCAGCAGATATGGGGGTTCAAGCAATCAGCCCCAGCATTTT. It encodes CASRYGGSSNQPQHF. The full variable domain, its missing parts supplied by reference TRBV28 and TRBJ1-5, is DVKVTQSSRYLVKRTGEKVFLECVQDMDHENMFWYRQDPGLGLRLIYFSYDVKMKEKGDIPEGYSVSREKKERFSLILESASTNQTSMYLCASRYGGSSNQPQHFGDGTRLSIL.